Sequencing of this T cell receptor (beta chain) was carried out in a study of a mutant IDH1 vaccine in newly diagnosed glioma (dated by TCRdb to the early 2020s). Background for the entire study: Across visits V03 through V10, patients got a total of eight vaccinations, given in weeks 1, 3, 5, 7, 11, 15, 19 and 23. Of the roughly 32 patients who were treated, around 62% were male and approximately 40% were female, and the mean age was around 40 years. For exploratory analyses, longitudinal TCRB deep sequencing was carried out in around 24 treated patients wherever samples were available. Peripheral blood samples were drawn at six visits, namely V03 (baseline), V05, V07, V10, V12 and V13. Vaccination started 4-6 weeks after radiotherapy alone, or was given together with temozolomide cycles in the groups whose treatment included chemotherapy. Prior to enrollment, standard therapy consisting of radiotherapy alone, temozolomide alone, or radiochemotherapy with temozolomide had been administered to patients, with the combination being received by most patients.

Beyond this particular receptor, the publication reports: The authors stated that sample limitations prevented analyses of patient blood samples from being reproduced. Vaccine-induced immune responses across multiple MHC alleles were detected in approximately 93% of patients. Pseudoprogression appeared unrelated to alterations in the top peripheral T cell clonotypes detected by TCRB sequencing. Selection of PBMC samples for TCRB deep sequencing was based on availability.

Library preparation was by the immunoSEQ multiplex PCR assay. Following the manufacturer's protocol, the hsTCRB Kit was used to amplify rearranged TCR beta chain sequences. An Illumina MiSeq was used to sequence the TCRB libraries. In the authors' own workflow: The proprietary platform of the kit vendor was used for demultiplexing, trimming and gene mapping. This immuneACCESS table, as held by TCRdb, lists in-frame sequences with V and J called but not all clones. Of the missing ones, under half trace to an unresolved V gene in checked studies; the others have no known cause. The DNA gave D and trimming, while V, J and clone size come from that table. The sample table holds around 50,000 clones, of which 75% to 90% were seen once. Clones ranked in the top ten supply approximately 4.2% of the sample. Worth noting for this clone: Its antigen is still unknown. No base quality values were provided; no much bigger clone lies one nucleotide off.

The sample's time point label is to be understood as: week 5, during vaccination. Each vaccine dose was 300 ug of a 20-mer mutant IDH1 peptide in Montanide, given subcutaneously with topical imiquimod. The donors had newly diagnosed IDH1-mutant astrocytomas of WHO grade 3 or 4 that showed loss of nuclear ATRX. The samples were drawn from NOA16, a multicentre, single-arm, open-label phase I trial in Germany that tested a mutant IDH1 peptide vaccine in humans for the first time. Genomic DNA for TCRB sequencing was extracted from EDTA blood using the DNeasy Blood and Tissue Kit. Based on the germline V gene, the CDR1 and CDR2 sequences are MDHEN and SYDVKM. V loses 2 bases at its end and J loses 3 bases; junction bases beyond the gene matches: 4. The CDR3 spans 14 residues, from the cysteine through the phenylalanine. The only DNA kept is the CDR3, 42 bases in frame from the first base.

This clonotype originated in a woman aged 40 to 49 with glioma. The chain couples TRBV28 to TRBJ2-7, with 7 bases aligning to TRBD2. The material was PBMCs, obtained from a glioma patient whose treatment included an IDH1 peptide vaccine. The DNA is TGTGCCAGCAGTTTAGCGGGAGAATACTACGAGCAGTACTTC. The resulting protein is CASSLAGEYYEQYF.